Listed below are T cell receptor beta chains from one sample, sequenced in a study of response to subunit inactivated influenza vaccine. TCRdb re-analysed the RT-PCR reads in MiXCR, keeping a single row per CDR3 protein. The sample holds approximately 300,000 distinct CDR3 sequences; about 20% are singletons and the top ten take under 13%. The starting material was PBMCs from blood, obtained 21 months after vaccination. Source of these receptors: a man between 50 and 69 years old who received an inactivated influenza vaccine. CDR3s include the opening cysteine and the closing phenylalanine or tryptophan. Fields, in order: clone size, CDR3 length, D gene, V gene, J gene, CDR3 DNA, CDR3 protein. The D gene is left open where the match is weak. Clone size is given for some rows only: seen once, a few or many times, or a class if the clone is expanded.

clone_size: NA
cdr3_length: 12
d_call: NA
v_call: TRBV14
j_call: TRBJ1-4
cdr3_nt: TGTGCCAGCCGCGGGACGAATGAAAAACTGTTTTTT
cdr3_aa: CASRGTNEKLFF

clone_size: NA
cdr3_length: 14
d_call: NA
v_call: TRBV4-1
j_call: TRBJ2-7
cdr3_nt: TGCGCCAGCAGCCAATCGATAGTCTCCTACGAGCAGTACTTC
cdr3_aa: CASSQSIVSYEQYF

clone_size: NA
cdr3_length: 19
d_call: NA
v_call: TRBV4-1
j_call: TRBJ2-4
cdr3_nt: TGCGCCAGCAGCCAAGACCCCAGGGGGGGGACTCAAGGGGGGAACATTCAGTACTTC
cdr3_aa: CASSQDPRGGTQGGNIQYF

clone_size: NA
cdr3_length: 16
d_call: TRBD1
v_call: TRBV4-2
j_call: TRBJ2-1
cdr3_nt: TGTGCCAGCAGCCAAGAAGGACAGGGACCCTACAATGAGCAGTTCTTC
cdr3_aa: CASSQEGQGPYNEQFF

clone_size: many
cdr3_length: 18
d_call: TRBD2
v_call: TRBV11-2
j_call: TRBJ2-3
cdr3_nt: TGTGCCAGCAGGACACAAACTAGCGGAGGATTTAGCACAGATACGCAGTATTTT
cdr3_aa: CASRTQTSGGFSTDTQYF

clone_size: NA
cdr3_length: 14
d_call: NA
v_call: TRBV27
j_call: TRBJ2-1
cdr3_nt: TGTGCCAGCAGTTTATCGACGGGGCACAATGAGCAGTTCTTC
cdr3_aa: CASSLSTGHNEQFF

clone_size: NA
cdr3_length: 16
d_call: TRBD1
v_call: TRBV27
j_call: TRBJ1-6
cdr3_nt: TGTGCCAGCAGTGCCCGACAGGGGCCGGGGTATTCACCCCTCCACTTT
cdr3_aa: CASSARQGPGYSPLHF

clone_size: NA
cdr3_length: 15
d_call: NA
v_call: TRBV5-6
j_call: TRBJ1-5
cdr3_nt: TGTGCCAGCAGCTCATCGGGACGGGGCCATCAGCCCCAGCATTTT
cdr3_aa: CASSSSGRGHQPQHF

clone_size: NA
cdr3_length: 15
d_call: TRBD1
v_call: TRBV2
j_call: TRBJ1-1
cdr3_nt: TGTGCCAGCAGTGCTCAGGGGGTGATGAACACTGAAGCTTTCTTT
cdr3_aa: CASSAQGVMNTEAFF

clone_size: few
cdr3_length: 11
d_call: NA
v_call: TRBV10-2
j_call: TRBJ1-1
cdr3_nt: TGCGCCAGCAGCGGACGTCTTGAAGCTTTCTTT
cdr3_aa: CASSGRLEAFF

clone_size: few
cdr3_length: 15
d_call: NA
v_call: TRBV5-1
j_call: TRBJ2-1
cdr3_nt: TGCGCCAGCAGCTTGGTGGCGGGGCTTCTGAATGAGCAGTTCTTC
cdr3_aa: CASSLVAGLLNEQFF

clone_size: few
cdr3_length: 14
d_call: NA
v_call: TRBV4-2
j_call: TRBJ2-3
cdr3_nt: TGTGCCAGCAGCCAAGGCCGGGGGCCGGATACGCAGTATTTT
cdr3_aa: CASSQGRGPDTQYF

clone_size: NA
cdr3_length: 15
d_call: NA
v_call: TRBV11-2
j_call: TRBJ1-3
cdr3_nt: TGTGCCAGCAGCGTTGGACGCTTCTCTGGAAACACCATATATTTT
cdr3_aa: CASSVGRFSGNTIYF

clone_size: NA
cdr3_length: 16
d_call: TRBD1
v_call: TRBV4-2
j_call: TRBJ2-3
cdr3_nt: TGTGCCAGCAGCCAAGTGGCGACAGGGGGTACAGATACGCAGTATTTT
cdr3_aa: CASSQVATGGTDTQYF

clone_size: NA
cdr3_length: 16
d_call: NA
v_call: TRBV19
j_call: TRBJ1-4
cdr3_nt: TGTGCCAGTAGTTCCTTCGGCGGGCAGGGGCGTGAAAAACTGTTTTTT
cdr3_aa: CASSSFGGQGREKLFF

clone_size: NA
cdr3_length: 16
d_call: NA
v_call: TRBV28
j_call: TRBJ1-2
cdr3_nt: TGTGCCAGTTCGTTCGAGCAGGGGAAGGTATTCGACGGCTACACCTTC
cdr3_aa: CASSFEQGKVFDGYTF